The 5 T cell receptor beta chains below were found in one sample sequenced in a study of control samples from healthy donors and cancer patients. This table comes from immunoSEQ multiplex PCR, and its TCRdb copy is limited to in-frame clones, with some not included. This sample has 40,000 to 60,000 clones, with 88% found just once. Sequences were obtained from PBMCs. The source is a man in his forties or fifties with head and neck cancer.

The V gene is TRBV18, the J gene TRBJ2-3; perhaps D is TRBD1 or TRBD2 (6 bases each). This CDR3 comprises 14 residues. V was clipped by 3 bases and J by 2 bases, with 9 bases between them. Looked up from germline, CDR1 is KGHSH and CDR2 is LQKENI. The CDR3 DNA reads TGTGCCAGCTCACCGTGGGGGGCCACAGATACGCAGTATTTT. As protein: CASSPWGATDTQYF.

V and J are TRBV28 and TRBJ2-7; D may correspond to TRBD1 or TRBD2 (5 bases each). Germline values: CDR1 MDHEN, CDR2 SYDVKM. V lost 5 bases and J lost 0, with 17 bases in between. This CDR3 contains 16 residues. CDR3 sequence (DNA): TGTGCCAGCAGTCCCTCGGTCGGGGCAAGCTCCTACGAGCAGTACTTC. It codes for CASSPSVGASSYEQYF.

This clone came up once. The chain is built from TRBV6-5 and TRBJ1-5; 7 bases match TRBD1. CDR3 length equals 14 residues. J lost 5 bases, V lost 6 bases, and 7 bases had no gene match. The germline V gene has CDR1 MNHEY and CDR2 SVGAGI. CDR3 coding DNA: TGTGCCAGCAGATCGACAGGGATGTATCAGCCCCAGCATTTT. Translation: CASRSTGMYQPQHF.

V usage is TRBV27 and J usage is TRBJ2-7, with 7 positions matching TRBD1. In germline, CDR1 is MNHEY, CDR2 SMNVEV (reference sequence). This CDR3 is built from 16 residues. Losses at the gene ends were 4 bases for V and 3 bases for J; bases not matched to a gene: 12. In nucleotides, the CDR3 is TGTGCCAGCAGTTGGAACTACGAGACAGGGCTCTACGAGCAGTACTTC. This encodes CASSWNYETGLYEQYF.

This clone was detected once. The chain combines TRBV5-1 with TRBJ2-3, with D perhaps TRBD2 (5 bases). V lost 4 bases to trimming and J lost 0 bases, with 15 bases between them. The CDR3 totals 16 residues. Germline V gene sequence: CDR1 SGHRS, CDR2 YFSETQ. The CDR3 loop is CASSAMSSGSTDTQYF. CDR3 coding DNA: TGCGCCAGCAGCGCCATGAGCAGCGGAAGCACAGATACGCAGTATTTT.